The sequence of this T cell receptor beta chain was determined in a study of T cells in localized non-small cell lung cancer. Findings of the study overall: When the top 100 tumor clones were examined, a median about 60 of them also appeared in the adjacent lung, which was paired and uninvolved. Heterogeneity within the tumor remains possible, as just one region underwent sequencing. Clonality peaked in uninvolved adjacent lung rather than tumor. Elevated blood T cell density was associated with longer overall survival.

Points on this clone: Its target is not known.

The repertoire was sequenced with immunoSEQ multiplex PCR; TCRdb's copy has only in-frame clones and lacks some. The sample carries about 40,000 clones, more than 85% recorded once. Trimming shortened V by 6 bases and J by 8 bases, and 19 bases separated the two germline ends. There are 15 residues in the CDR3. Per germline, CDR1 LNHDA and CDR2 SQIVND (reference sequence). The chain joins TRBV19 to TRBJ1-4, with D uncertain. Sequenced material: peripheral blood, taken before any cancer treatment. The receptor was derived from a man aged 18 to 55 with stage I lung adenocarcinoma. The CDR3 bases are TGTGCCAGTAGGACGTCCGGGCGGGGTGAGGAAAAACTGTTTTTT. This sequence encodes CASRTSGRGEEKLFF.